This entry features one TCR beta chain sequence. Its antigen is as yet unknown. The junction departs from germline at one end; a sequencing error may be responsible. This entry is derived from a study of shared clonotypes between healthy human individuals. Study-level findings and limits: An expected dependence of interdonor clonotype sharing on sequencing depth was noted. The donor pool, a small one, limited the genetic and exposure-history diversity represented.

The table came from immunoSEQ multiplex PCR; TCRdb's copy has only in-frame clones and leaves some out. In the table there are about half a million clones, roughly 80% of which are singletons. This CDR3 has 15 amino acids. Germline lookup yields CDR1 LNHDA and CDR2 SQIVND (reference sequence). The rearrangement uses TRBV19 and TRBJ2-4; D possibly corresponds to TRBD2 (6 bases). Source material: PBMCs. This TCR was recovered from a woman aged 40 to 50 in good health. Some clones in this sample may be carry-over from other donors' samples. In nucleotides, the CDR3 is TGTGCCAGTAGTCTAGACAGTCCCCCGGAGGGCATTCAGTACTTC. Encoded protein: CASSLDSPPEGIQYF.